These 27 T cell receptor beta chains originate from one sample sequenced in a study of blood T cell repertoires in COVID-19. Sequenced by immunoSEQ multiplex PCR; TCRdb stores in-frame clones only, minus some. The table has roughly 250,000 clones, roughly 84% seen once. Material: peripheral blood. The receptors were sampled from a human donor with COVID-19, enrolled during active disease. The donor label of this sample is uncertain.

The gene calls are TRBV18 and TRBJ1-5, with 7 nucleotides matching TRBD1. Germline V CDR1 and CDR2: KGHSH, LQKENI. CDR3 length: 15 residues. Trimming removed 3 bases from V and 0 bases from J; junction bases left unmatched: 2. This CDR3 reads CASSPGQNSNQPQHF. CDR3 in DNA: TGTGCCAGCTCACCGGGACAGAATAGCAATCAGCCCCAGCATTTT. The full variable domain, with the rest looked up from reference TRBV18 and TRBJ1-5, is NAGVMQNPRHLVRRRGQEARLRCSPMKGHSHVYWYRQLPEEGLKFMVYLQKENIIDESGMPKERFSAEFPKEGPSILRIQQVVRGDSAAYFCASSPGQNSNQPQHFGDGTRLSIL.

This chain joins TRBV2 and TRBJ1-5; 8 bases line up with TRBD1. The CDR3 is 13 amino acids. Germline V gene sequence: CDR1 SNHLY, CDR2 FYNNEI. V dropped 6 bases and J dropped 4; count of bases not matched to a gene: 2. The CDR3 protein is CASRTGENQPQHF. The DNA of the CDR3 is TGTGCCAGCAGGACAGGGGAAAATCAGCCCCAGCATTTT.

V is TRBV29-1 and J is TRBJ1-3; TRBD1 is a possible D gene (6 bases). CDR1 SQVTM and CDR2 ANQGSEA come from the germline V gene. V was clipped by 7 bases and J by 2 bases, with 12 bases between them. This CDR3 contains 13 residues. This CDR3 reads CSALRTAGNTIYF. CDR3 DNA sequence: TGCAGCGCTCTTAGGACAGCTGGAAACACCATATATTTT.

Within the sample, this clone is large. In DNA, the CDR3 is TGCAGCGTTGCCGGGACTAGCTCCTACAATGAGCAGTTCTTC. Translated: CSVAGTSSYNEQFF. The chain is built from TRBV29-1 and TRBJ2-1; 8 positions match TRBD2. This CDR3 is 14 amino acids long. CDR1 SQVTM and CDR2 ANQGSEA come from the germline V gene. J was trimmed by 0 bases and V by 4 bases; bases with no gene match: 2.

This rearrangement joins TRBV30 to TRBJ2-7, with D perhaps matching TRBD2 (5 bases). Between the trimmed V and J ends, which lost 0 bases and 2 bases, there was a span of 14 bases. Looked up from germline, CDR1 is GTSNPN and CDR2 is SVGIG (reference sequence). The CDR3 contains 15 residues. This CDR3 is CAWSVLDGKAYEQYF. Written as DNA, the CDR3 is TGTGCCTGGAGTGTATTGGACGGGAAGGCCTACGAGCAGTACTTC.

The V and J genes are TRBV18 and TRBJ1-1; D uncertain. There are 14 residues in the CDR3. Trimming removed 0 bases at V and 0 bases at J, with 5 bases between. Germline assignment: CDR1 KGHSH and CDR2 LQKENI. This chain's CDR3 is CASSPPGLNTEAFF. DNA of the CDR3: TGTGCCAGCTCACCACCTGGCTTGAACACTGAAGCTTTCTTT. Drawing the rest from reference TRBV18 and TRBJ1-1, the complete variable domain is NAGVMQNPRHLVRRRGQEARLRCSPMKGHSHVYWYRQLPEEGLKFMVYLQKENIIDESGMPKERFSAEFPKEGPSILRIQQVVRGDSAAYFCASSPPGLNTEAFFGQGTRLTVV.

Comments on this clone: A junction end diverges from the germline sequence, so it may reflect a read error. This chain connects TRBV2 to TRBJ1-2; 12 nucleotides align to TRBD1. CDR3 size: 15 residues. CDR1 is SNHLY and CDR2 is FYNNEI in the germline V gene. CDR3 region: CASSVITGQGADLAF. CDR3 DNA sequence: TGTGCCAGCAGTGTCATAACGGGACAGGGGGCAGACCTAGCCTTC.

The rearrangement uses TRBV29-1 and TRBJ1-2; D is uncertain. CDR3 size: 15 residues. Trimming cost V 0 bases and J 2 bases, with 13 bases left between them. Germline CDR1 reads SQVTM; CDR2 reads ANQGSEA. This CDR3 reads CSVEDSPGGNYGYTF. The CDR3 DNA is TGCAGCGTTGAAGATAGCCCCGGAGGGAACTATGGCTACACCTTC.

This clone was detected once. The chain couples TRBV25-1 to TRBJ2-1; 15 nucleotides match TRBD2. V was clipped by 5 bases and J by 8 bases; unmatched bases: 10. The CDR3 is 17 residues long. Germline V gene sequence: CDR1 MGHDK, CDR2 SYGVNS. The CDR3 bases are TGTGCCAGCAGTCGAGCCGGGACTAGCGGGAGGACCGATGAGCAGTTCTTC. Protein sequence: CASSRAGTSGRTDEQFF.

Only a few counts were recorded for this clone. V gene TRBV19 combines with J gene TRBJ2-1; 11 bases are shared with TRBD2. Losses at the gene ends were 9 bases for V and 8 bases for J; bases not matched to a gene: 9. Germline CDR1 LNHDA, CDR2 SQIVND (reference sequence). The CDR3 covers 14 residues. The CDR3 is CASMFTGLADEQFF. The CDR3 nucleotides read TGTGCCAGCATGTTTACGGGACTAGCGGATGAGCAGTTCTTC.

The rearrangement joins TRBV23-1 to TRBJ2-7; D is perhaps TRBD1 (6 bases). TRBV23-1 is marked as an open reading frame, function uncertain. The V gene lost 4 bases and the J gene lost 5 bases, with 21 bases spanning the gap. The CDR3 has 16 residues. The CDR3 DNA reads TGCGCCAGCAGTCCAAAATGGGACAAGCGGCCAGACGAGCAGTACTTC. Translating gives CASSPKWDKRPDEQYF.

V gene TRBV11-2 combines with J gene TRBJ1-2; D remains unclear. Between the trimmed V and J ends, which lost 3 bases and 4 bases, there was a span of 6 bases. The CDR3 has 12 residues. Per germline, CDR1 SGHAT and CDR2 FQNNGV. The CDR3 sequence is CASSLAFYGYTF. The DNA for the CDR3 is TGTGCCAGCAGCTTGGCTTTCTATGGCTACACCTTC.

A few counts support this clone. The J gene is TRBJ1-1, the V gene TRBV10-3, with D tentatively TRBD1 (6 bases). CDR3 length: 15 residues. Germline V gene data show CDR1 as ENHRY and CDR2 as SYGVKD. Trimming stripped 5 bases from V and 1 base from J, with 14 bases between. CDR3 sequence: CAISRPGHQNTEAFF. In DNA, the CDR3 is TGTGCCATCAGTAGACCGGGACACCAGAACACTGAAGCTTTCTTT.

This clone was observed a handful of times. The CDR3 coding sequence is TGTGCTAGTGGTTGGGGACAGGGGGCAGTCTATGGCTACACCTTC. Protein: CASGWGQGAVYGYTF. This chain uses TRBV12-5 with TRBJ1-2; 12 nucleotides match TRBD1. V shed 4 bases, J shed 4 bases, and the junction held 4 bases outside the gene matches. The germline V gene encodes CDR1 LGHNT and CDR2 FRNRAP. CDR3 length: 15 amino acids.

The gene calls are TRBV2 and TRBJ2-1; TRBD2 matches 10 bases. The CDR3 consists of 15 residues. With V trimmed by 1 base and J by 4 bases, 1 base remained unmatched. The germline gives CDR1 SNHLY, CDR2 FYNNEI. CDR3 bases: TGTGCCAGCAGTGAAGGGACTAGCGGTTACAATGAGCAGTTCTTC. It translates to CASSEGTSGYNEQFF.

This clone was picked up one time. The V gene is TRBV7-9, the J gene TRBJ1-1; D possibly corresponds to TRBD1 (6 bases). The CDR3 consists of 16 residues. CDR1 is SEHNR and CDR2 is FQNEAQ in the germline V gene (reference sequence). V lost 5 bases and J lost 1, with 17 bases in between. The CDR3 DNA sequence: TGTGCCAGCAGCCGAAGGTCGGGGGGCGGGAACACTGAAGCTTTCTTT. Protein: CASSRRSGGGNTEAFF. The full variable domain, in which reference TRBV7-9 and TRBJ1-1 provide the parts outside the CDR3, is DTGVSQNPRHKITKRGQNVTFRCDPISEHNRLYWYRQTLGQGPEFLTYFQNEAQLEKSRLLSDRFSAERPKGSFSTLEIQRTEQGDSAMYLCASSRRSGGGNTEAFFGQGTRLTVV.

The chain employs TRBV2 and TRBJ1-2; tentatively, D is TRBD1 (6 bases). The ends were cut back, 6 bases at V and 5 bases at J, with 19 bases in the middle. Germline V gene sequence: CDR1 SNHLY, CDR2 FYNNEI. The CDR3 contains 15 residues. The CDR3 DNA is TGTGCCAGCAGCGTCAGTCGGGGGGCGTTTTATGGCTACACCTTC. Translating gives CASSVSRGAFYGYTF.

This chain connects TRBV30 to TRBJ1-1, with 8 bases matching TRBD1. Germline-derived CDR1 and CDR2 are GTSNPN and SVGIG (reference sequence). V trimming: 8 bases; J trimming: 0 bases; junction bases outside the gene matches: 5. This CDR3 spans 13 amino acids. Written as DNA, the CDR3 is TGTGCCCTCGGACAGGGTATGAACACTGAAGCTTTCTTT. Translated: CALGQGMNTEAFF. Using reference TRBV30 and TRBJ1-1 for the parts outside the CDR3, the full variable domain is SQTIHQWPATLVQPVGSPLSLECTVEGTSNPNLYWYRQAAGRGLQLLFYSVGIGQISSEVPQNLSASRPQDRQFILSSKKLLLSDSGFYLCALGQGMNTEAFFGQGTRLTVV.

The gene calls are TRBV19 and TRBJ1-5, with D possibly being TRBD1 (5 bases). In germline, CDR1 is LNHDA, CDR2 SQIVND (reference sequence). V lost 3 bases to trimming and J lost 0 bases, with 18 bases between them. This CDR3 has 18 residues. CDR3: CASSMGPGFRGSNQPQHF. Written as DNA, the CDR3 is TGTGCCAGTAGTATGGGGCCAGGATTTAGGGGTAGCAATCAGCCCCAGCATTTT.

The genes are TRBV5-1 and TRBJ1-2; D unclear. Germline assignment: CDR1 SGHRS and CDR2 YFSETQ. The V end was cut by 4 bases, the J end by 9 bases, with 19 bases between. CDR3 size: 14 residues. The CDR3 DNA is TGCGCCAGCAGCCCTAGGTCGGATGGCGAGAGCTACACCTTC. It encodes CASSPRSDGESYTF.

V is TRBV7-8 and J is TRBJ1-6, with D unclear. This CDR3 region has 16 residues. Looked up from germline, CDR1 is SGHVS and CDR2 is FQNEAQ. The germline V and J ends were trimmed by 1 base and 5 bases, with 12 bases remaining between them. CDR3 DNA: TGTGCCAGCAGCTTAGTGGCTCATCGGGATAATTCACCCCTCCACTTT. Translating it yields CASSLVAHRDNSPLHF.

This clone came up once. V usage is TRBV5-6 and J usage is TRBJ2-1; possibly TRBD1 for D (5 bases). The CDR3 contains 13 residues. The V end was cut by 2 bases, the J end by 12 bases, with 15 bases between. In germline, CDR1 is SGHDT, CDR2 YYEEEE. CDR3 sequence: CASSFIRQGRQFF. As DNA, the CDR3 is TGTGCCAGCAGCTTCATCAGGCAGGGAAGGCAGTTCTTC.

The J gene is TRBJ1-3, the V gene TRBV6-5; D remains ambiguous. The germline CDR1 and CDR2 sequences are MNHEY and SVGAGI. Trimming pared 7 bases from V and 2 bases from J, leaving 12 bases between. The length of the CDR3 is 14 residues. The CDR3 bases are TGTGCCAGCATAACGACTTACACTGGAAACACCATATATTTT. Translated: CASITTYTGNTIYF.

Only one count was recorded for this clone. CDR3 residues: CASALTASSGNTIYF. For the CDR3, the DNA is TGTGCCAGCGCCTTGACAGCAAGCTCTGGAAACACCATATATTTT. V gene TRBV6-4 combines with J gene TRBJ1-3; D perhaps matches TRBD1 (5 bases). Trimming removed 8 bases at V and 0 bases at J, with 14 bases between. The CDR3 consists of 15 residues. Germline assignment: CDR1 MRHNA and CDR2 SNTAGT.

The V call is TRBV3-1 (or the pseudogene TRBV3-2), the J call TRBJ1-1; TRBD1 might be the D (6 bases). The V end was cut by 3 bases, the J end by 5 bases, with 16 bases between. There are 15 residues in the CDR3. CDR1 is LGHDT and CDR2 is YNNKEL in the germline V gene (reference sequence). The CDR3 DNA reads as TGTGCCAGCAGCCAGGGGGGGGGCCCTGGGACTGAAGCTTTCTTT. It yields the protein CASSQGGGPGTEAFF.

The genes are TRBV28 and TRBJ1-6, with a tentative D call TRBD1 (5 bases). Trimming stripped 5 bases from V and 9 bases from J, with 20 bases between. The CDR3 totals 16 residues. The germline CDR1 and CDR2 sequences are MDHEN and SYDVKM. The CDR3 DNA reads as TGTGCCAGCAGTCCGAGGGGTGTGGGGGGAATTTCACCCCTCCACTTT. Its protein product is CASSPRGVGGISPLHF.

This rearrangement joins TRBV7-2 to TRBJ1-4, with 8 positions matching TRBD1. This CDR3 contains 15 residues. The V segment lost 5 bases and the J segment 12 bases; nucleotides outside the gene matches: 14. Germline-derived CDR1 and CDR2 are SGHTA and FQGNSA. The CDR3 DNA sequence: TGTGCCAGCAGCACACAGACAGGGGCCCTGAATGAACTGTTTTTT. It is translated as CASSTQTGALNELFF.